This is a list of T cell receptor beta chains from one sample in a study of cytomegalovirus exposure and HLA in healthy donors. Sequencing was performed with immunoSEQ multiplex PCR; in TCRdb, only in-frame clones are kept and a portion is missing. Altogether approximately 190,000 clones are present, 84% being singletons, with the ten largest covering about 2.4%. Sequencing input: PBMCs. The source of these receptors is a woman in her fifties or sixties in good health and CMV-seropositive. The CDR3 runs from the conserved cysteine through the conserved F or W. D genes are given only for firm matches. For some rows the clone size is stated as once, few or many, or as a class when expanded; others skip it.

clone size	J gene	D gene	V gene	CDR3 protein	CDR3 DNA
NA	TRBJ1-2	TRBD1	TRBV6-1	CASSPGQGRNGYTF	TGTGCCAGCAGTCCGGGACAGGGGAGGAATGGCTACACCTTC
NA	TRBJ2-3	NA	TRBV4-3	CASSQGAGTSTDTQYF	TGCGCCAGCAGCCAAGGGGCGGGAACGAGCACAGATACGCAGTATTTT
NA	TRBJ2-7	TRBD1	TRBV7-9	CASSKTGGAHEQYF	TGTGCCAGCAGCAAGACAGGGGGTGCGCACGAGCAGTACTTC
NA	TRBJ1-4	NA	TRBV30	CAWSVLGELNEKLFF	TGTGCCTGGAGTGTACTAGGAGAGTTAAATGAAAAACTGTTTTTT
NA	TRBJ1-2	TRBD1	TRBV5-6	CASSLASPGQGIGYTF	TGTGCCAGCAGCTTGGCTTCTCCGGGACAGGGTATTGGCTACACCTTC
NA	TRBJ2-3	TRBD2	TRBV10-3	CAISKGAGRTDTQYF	TGTGCCATCAGTAAAGGAGCGGGGCGCACAGATACGCAGTATTTT
NA	TRBJ2-1	TRBD1	TRBV4-1	CASSQAGTGAYNEQFF	TGCGCCAGCAGCCAGGCCGGGACAGGGGCCTACAATGAGCAGTTCTTC
NA	TRBJ2-3	NA	TRBV9	CASSVTQGYRDTQYF	TGTGCCAGCAGCGTAACTCAGGGTTACCGTGATACGCAGTATTTT
NA	TRBJ1-3	NA	TRBV2	CASSETGSGNTIYF	TGTGCCAGCAGTGAAACCGGCTCTGGAAACACCATATATTTT
NA	TRBJ2-7	TRBD2	TRBV14	CASSQYSGGSYEQYF	TGTGCCAGCAGCCAATATAGCGGGGGTTCCTACGAGCAGTACTTC
NA	TRBJ2-2	TRBD2	TRBV5-4	CASSQDQGLETGELFF	TGTGCCAGCAGCCAAGATCAAGGACTAGAGACCGGGGAGCTGTTTTTT
NA	TRBJ1-3	NA	TRBV28	CASARGNTIYF	TGTGCCAGCGCGCGTGGAAACACCATATATTTT
NA	TRBJ2-1	NA	TRBV30	CAWSVGADHYNEQFF	TGTGCCTGGAGTGTAGGAGCGGACCATTACAATGAGCAGTTCTTC
NA	TRBJ2-7	NA	TRBV9	CASSPQTGHRYEQYF	TGTGCCAGCAGCCCCCAGACAGGACACCGGTACGAGCAGTACTTC
NA	TRBJ2-7	NA	TRBV4-1	CASSQELAYEQYF	TGCGCCAGCAGCCAAGAGCTGGCATACGAGCAGTACTTC
once	TRBJ2-7	TRBD1	TRBV18	CASSPTPPGQGLSEQYF	TGTGCCAGCTCACCTACTCCACCGGGACAGGGTCTTTCCGAGCAGTACTTC
NA	TRBJ1-1	NA	TRBV6-6	CASSYSRQGNAEAFF	TGTGCCAGCAGTTACTCGAGGCAGGGGAACGCTGAAGCTTTCTTT
NA	TRBJ2-7	NA	TRBV10-3	CAISEGQSSYEQYF	TGTGCCATCAGTGAGGGACAGTCTTCCTACGAGCAGTACTTC
NA	TRBJ1-2	NA	TRBV6-1	CASSFRDNGYTF	TGTGCCAGCAGTTTCAGGGATAATGGCTACACCTTC
few	TRBJ2-1	NA	TRBV5-6	CASSLDRVNEQFF	TGTGCCAGCAGCTTGGACAGGGTCAATGAGCAGTTCTTC
NA	TRBJ2-5	TRBD1	TRBV29-1	CSVDGQGAGTQYF	TGCAGCGTTGATGGGCAGGGGGCGGGGACCCAGTACTTC
NA	TRBJ1-2	TRBD1	TRBV2	CASSEQGGRYTF	TGTGCCAGCAGTGAACAGGGGGGTCGCTACACCTTC
NA	TRBJ2-1	NA	TRBV29-1	CSARQDPVEQFF	TGCAGCGCTCGACAGGACCCAGTTGAGCAGTTCTTC
NA	TRBJ1-2	NA	TRBV7-8	CASWTAADGYTF	TGTGCCAGCTGGACAGCGGCAGATGGCTACACCTTC
once	TRBJ2-2	TRBD1	TRBV6-5	CASRGDRITGELFF	TGTGCCAGCAGGGGGGACAGGATCACCGGGGAGCTGTTTTTT
NA	TRBJ1-1	TRBD1	TRBV5-1	CASSLFGQGGTEAFF	TGCGCCAGCAGCTTATTCGGACAGGGTGGGACTGAAGCTTTCTTT
NA	TRBJ2-1	NA	TRBV29-1	CSVNLGQEPFSYNEQFF	TGCAGCGTTAACTTGGGGCAGGAGCCCTTCTCCTACAATGAGCAGTTCTTC
once	TRBJ2-1	NA	TRBV5-1	CASSIVLNEQFF	TGCGCCAGCAGCATAGTCCTCAATGAGCAGTTCTTC
NA	TRBJ1-5	NA	TRBV6-6	CASSYSHRVNQPQHF	TGTGCCAGCAGTTACTCGCACAGAGTCAATCAGCCCCAGCATTTT
NA	TRBJ1-5	NA	TRBV6-5	CASSRNTDQPQHF	TGTGCCAGCAGTCGTAATACAGATCAGCCCCAGCATTTT
NA	TRBJ2-7	TRBD1	TRBV2	CASYRQGAGEQYF	TGTGCCAGCTACCGACAGGGGGCTGGCGAGCAGTACTTC
few	TRBJ1-4	NA	TRBV5-1	CASSFGGGNEKLFF	TGCGCCAGCAGCTTTGGGGGGGGTAATGAAAAACTGTTTTTT
NA	TRBJ2-1	TRBD1	TRBV2	CASRTDRGSSYNEQFF	TGTGCCAGCAGGACCGACAGGGGGAGCTCCTACAATGAGCAGTTCTTC
NA	TRBJ1-2	NA	TRBV18	CASSLTDNYGYTF	TGTGCCAGCTCACTGACAGACAACTATGGCTACACCTTC
NA	TRBJ1-4	TRBD1	TRBV5-6	CASSRDRVNEKLFF	TGTGCCAGCAGCCGGGACAGGGTCAATGAAAAACTGTTTTTT